The 21 T cell receptor beta chains listed next were all sequenced from one sample in a study of blood T cell repertoires in COVID-19 (dated by TCRdb to the early 2020s). Libraries were constructed by the immunoSEQ multiplex PCR assay. TCRdb holds this immuneACCESS table with in-frame rearrangements only. Some clones are missing; in checked studies, unresolved V genes explain under half, and the rest has no known cause. The sample data list under 200,000 clones, and more than 65% of these were observed just once. The ten largest clones add up to 5.6% of the sample. Sequenced: PBMCs or T cells enriched from blood (not recorded which). The receptors shown here come from a middle-aged woman with acute COVID-19.

The CDR3 loop is CASSLGAVLGETQYF. CDR3 sequence (DNA): TGTGCCAGCAGTTTAGGAGCTGTCCTCGGGGAGACCCAGTACTTC. V is TRBV28 and J is TRBJ2-5; D remains unclear. The CDR3 covers 15 residues. From germline, CDR1 is MDHEN and CDR2 SYDVKM. V lost 2 bases and J 5 bases, leaving 15 bases between the germline ends.

Only a few counts were recorded for this clone. This sequence joins TRBV5-5 and TRBJ1-2; no firm D call. The germline V gene has CDR1 SGHKS and CDR2 YYEKEE (reference sequence). The CDR3 loop spans 12 amino acids. Deletions cut 4 bases from V and 6 bases from J, with 10 bases between. The chain's CDR3 is CASSTRHDGYTF. The CDR3 DNA reads as TGTGCCAGCAGCACTCGACATGATGGCTACACCTTC.

The chain carries TRBV11-2 and TRBJ1-1; 7 bases fit TRBD1. This CDR3 has 14 amino acids. In germline, CDR1 is SGHAT, CDR2 FQNNGV. Unmatched junction bases numbered 5, after V lost 3 bases and J lost 4 bases. Here the CDR3 DNA reads TGTGCCAGCAGCTTTAGGGGGCAGGGCACTGAAGCTTTCTTT. The encoded protein is CASSFRGQGTEAFF.

The CDR3: CASSLARNQPQHF. CDR3 coding DNA: TGTGCCAGCAGTTTGGCCAGGAATCAGCCCCAGCATTTT. The genes are TRBV12-3 or TRBV12-4 and TRBJ1-5, with D unclear. V gave up 3 bases and J gave up 4 bases, with 7 bases separating them. This CDR3 contains 13 residues.

This chain connects TRBV4-1 to TRBJ2-7; D may be TRBD1 (8 bases). V was shortened by 1 base and J by 4 bases, with 14 bases between the two germline ends. Germline loops: CDR1 MGHRA, CDR2 YSYEKL. CDR3 size: 15 residues. The CDR3 loop reads CASSQGTGTIYEQYF. CDR3 coding DNA: TGCGCCAGCAGCCAAGGGACAGGGACTATTTACGAGCAGTACTTC.

The chain links TRBV18 to TRBJ1-4, with 8 bases identical to TRBD1. The CDR3 has 13 amino acids. V was pared by 5 bases and J by 7 bases, with 3 bases of the junction left unmatched. Germline V gene data show CDR1 as KGHSH and CDR2 as LQKENI. Here the CDR3 DNA reads TGTGCCAGCTCATCAGGGGGCGGTGAAAAACTGTTTTTT. Amino acids: CASSSGGGEKLFF.

As regards this clone: The sample carries other DNA sequences with the same CDR3. The chain couples TRBV2 to TRBJ2-7; tentatively, D is TRBD2 (6 bases). V dropped 4 bases and J dropped 1 base, with 11 bases sitting between them. This CDR3 contains 14 residues. The germline V gene encodes CDR1 SNHLY and CDR2 FYNNEI. CDR3 in DNA: TGTGCCAGCAGTGTGGGGCTAGCGTCCTACGAGCAGTACGTC. Amino acids: CASSVGLASYEQYV.

J is TRBJ2-7 and V is TRBV28, with 7 bases identical to TRBD1. CDR3 length: 14 amino acids. Per germline, CDR1 MDHEN and CDR2 SYDVKM. V lost 6 bases and J lost 2; bases outside the gene matches: 7. The CDR3: CASSHGTATYEQYF. The CDR3, as DNA: TGTGCCAGCAGCCACGGGACAGCAACCTACGAGCAGTACTTC.

The chain carries TRBV3-1 (or the pseudogene TRBV3-2) and TRBJ2-1; 15 bases map to TRBD2. Germline CDR1 LGHDT, CDR2 YNNKEL (reference sequence). With V trimmed by 4 bases and J by 14 bases, 3 bases remained unmatched. The CDR3 is made up of 13 amino acids. As DNA, the CDR3 is TGTGCCAGCAGCCGGACTAGCGGGAGGGGGAAGTTCTTC. It yields the protein CASSRTSGRGKFF.

V and J are TRBV2 and TRBJ1-1, with D hard to call. The germline V gene has CDR1 SNHLY and CDR2 FYNNEI. This CDR3 contains 17 residues. V was trimmed by 6 bases and J by 0 bases, leaving 20 bases between them. The CDR3 sequence: CASRLDGSGLMNTEAFF. The CDR3 DNA sequence: TGTGCCAGCAGACTTGATGGTAGCGGCTTGATGAACACTGAAGCTTTCTTT.

This rearrangement joins TRBV21-1 to TRBJ1-5; TRBD1, as called in the table, went unchecked against the DNA. TRBV21-1 is reported as a pseudogene. The CDR3 covers 15 residues. The CDR3 sequence is CASSTTPFSNQPQHF. The CDR3, as DNA: TGTGCCAGCAGCACCACACCCTTTAGCAATCAGCCCCAGCATTTT.

In this sample, this clone turned up a few times. This chain joins TRBV18 and TRBJ2-7; possible D gene TRBD1, 6 bases. Per germline, CDR1 KGHSH and CDR2 LQKENI. V shed 6 bases and J shed 7 bases, with 19 bases lying between them. The CDR3 sequence is 14 residues long. This CDR3 is CASSLGLEQGEQYV. CDR3 DNA sequence: TGTGCCAGCTCTCTCGGACTGGAGCAGGGGGAGCAGTACGTC.

The CDR3 DNA is TGTGCCAGCAGCCCCTTTGTTGGACAGAACACTGAAGCTTTCTTT. This sequence encodes CASSPFVGQNTEAFF. The rearrangement joins TRBV11-3 to TRBJ1-1; TRBD1 is a possible D gene (5 bases). The ends were cut back, 5 bases at V and 1 base at J, with 14 bases in the middle. Germline lookup yields CDR1 SGHNT and CDR2 YENEEA. The CDR3 has 15 amino acids.

The V call is TRBV28, the J call TRBJ2-1, with 16 nucleotides matching TRBD2. CDR1 and CDR2 (germline): MDHEN, SYDVKM. The V segment lost 8 bases and the J segment 1 base; nucleotides outside the gene matches: 14. The CDR3 is made up of 20 amino acids. The CDR3: CASSKLPGTSGRVSYNEQFF. CDR3 nucleotides: TGTGCCAGCTCGAAACTCCCGGGGACTAGCGGGAGGGTTTCCTACAATGAGCAGTTCTTC.

V gene TRBV6-5 combines with J gene TRBJ1-2; the match to TRBD1 covers 10 bases. CDR1 is MNHEY and CDR2 is SVGAGI in the germline V gene. Losses at the gene ends were 2 bases for V and 3 bases for J; bases not matched to a gene: 3. The length of the CDR3 is 15 residues. The CDR3 loop reads CASSYATGGHYGYTF. The CDR3 DNA is TGTGCCAGCAGTTACGCGACAGGGGGCCACTATGGCTACACCTTC.

The chain employs TRBV29-1 and TRBJ2-3, with D possibly TRBD1 on 6 matching bases. Looked up from germline, CDR1 is SQVTM and CDR2 is ANQGSEA. Trimming stripped 5 bases from V and 8 bases from J, with 14 bases between. This CDR3 region has 12 residues. Here the CDR3 reads CSVYQGMSTQYF. CDR3 DNA: TGCAGCGTTTACCAGGGGATGAGTACGCAGTATTTT.

The V gene is TRBV18, the J gene TRBJ2-1; 12 bases fit TRBD2. Germline assignment: CDR1 KGHSH and CDR2 LQKENI. Trimming cost V 3 bases and J 10 bases; bases outside gene matches: 7. The CDR3 spans 15 residues. This CDR3 reads CASSPSLAGGVEQFF. CDR3 coding DNA: TGTGCCAGCTCACCTTCACTAGCGGGAGGAGTCGAGCAGTTCTTC. Together with reference TRBV18 and TRBJ2-1, the CDR3 gives the full variable domain: NAGVMQNPRHLVRRRGQEARLRCSPMKGHSHVYWYRQLPEEGLKFMVYLQKENIIDESGMPKERFSAEFPKEGPSILRIQQVVRGDSAAYFCASSPSLAGGVEQFFGPGTRLTVL.

This rearrangement joins TRBV3-1 (or the pseudogene TRBV3-2) to TRBJ2-1; a weak D match, TRBD2 (6 bases). Germline CDR1 reads LGHDT; CDR2 reads YNNKEL (reference sequence). Deletions cut 1 base from V and 10 bases from J, with 20 bases between. CDR3 length equals 16 residues. This CDR3 reads CASSQARGGRNWEQFF. The CDR3 coding sequence is TGTGCCAGCAGCCAAGCGCGGGGTGGGCGAAACTGGGAGCAGTTCTTC.

The V gene is TRBV9, the J gene TRBJ2-2, with 7 positions matching TRBD2. CDR1 and CDR2 (germline): SGDLS, YYNGEE. The trim removed 4 bases at V and 0 bases at J, leaving 9 bases unmatched. The CDR3 extends over 17 amino acids. The CDR3 DNA follows: TGTGCCAGCAGCCCCCGGTCTAGCGGAGCGAACACCGGGGAGCTGTTTTTT. It encodes CASSPRSSGANTGELFF. Full variable domain (outside the CDR3, taken from reference TRBV9 and TRBJ2-2): DSGVTQTPKHLITATGQRVTLRCSPRSGDLSVYWYQQSLDQGLQFLIQYYNGEERAKGNILERFSAQQFPDLHSELNLSSLELGDSALYFCASSPRSSGANTGELFFGEGSRLTVL.

CDR3 DNA sequence: TGTGCCACCTGGGGGCAGGGGGGACCTAACTATGGCTACACCTTC. This encodes CATWGQGGPNYGYTF. The chain couples TRBV3-1 (or the pseudogene TRBV3-2) to TRBJ1-2, with TRBD1 matching 7 bases. The V and J ends lost 10 bases and 0 bases, in that order; junction bases with no gene match: 11. Germline CDR1 and CDR2: LGHDT and YNNKEL (reference sequence). The CDR3 contains 15 residues.

The rearrangement uses TRBV6-5 and TRBJ1-5; 7 bases are shared with TRBD1. The CDR3 is 13 residues long. Germline CDR1 MNHEY, CDR2 SVGAGI. V shed 6 bases and J 4 bases; nucleotides not matched to a gene: 3. The CDR3, as DNA: TGTGCCAGCAGCGAGGACAGGAATCAGCCCCAGCATTTT. This translates into CASSEDRNQPQHF.